This TCR beta chain stems from a study of vaccination and CD4 T cells after COVID-19. CDR1 and CDR2 (germline): SEHNR, FQNEAQ (reference sequence). With 5 bases removed from V and 6 bases from J, the gap between germline ends came to 19 bases. This CDR3 region has 15 residues. An Oncomine TCR Beta short-read assay was used to sequence the DNA from cultured CD4+ T cells. TCRdb passed the PCR reads through MiXCR, listing each CDR3 protein once. The sample yields approximately 9,300 distinct CDR3 sequences, over 30% seen once. Remarks on this clonotype: Its antigen is as yet unknown.

Regarding treatment: approximately nine-day PBMC culture with coronavirus spike peptide pools or control peptides (ViraFEST assay). Sequences were obtained from CD4+ T cells from blood, cultured in vitro. The genes are TRBV7-9 and TRBJ2-5; weak D call: TRBD1 (6 bases). The receptor comes from a human donor who had recovered from COVID-19. As DNA, the CDR3 is TGTGCCAGCAGCCCGCGAGGGGGTGGGATGCAGACCCAGTACTTC. It encodes CASSPRGGGMQTQYF. Full variable domain (remainder filled in from reference TRBV7-9 and TRBJ2-5): DTGVSQNPRHKITKRGQNVTFRCDPISEHNRLYWYRQTLGQGPEFLTYFQNEAQLEKSRLLSDRFSAERPKGSFSTLEIQRTEQGDSAMYLCASSPRGGGMQTQYFGPGTRLLVL.